Presented here are 24 T cell receptor beta chains from one specimen sequenced in a study of human T cells and chemical hapten exposure. Time point described: pre-sensitization, week 0. Noted treatment: therapeutic diphenylcyclopropenone sensitization with weekly scalp DPC. TCRdb passed the RACE reads through MiXCR, listing each CDR3 protein once. The table includes over 300,000 distinct CDR3 sequences, 4% to 6% detected once. Sequenced material: whole blood, taken in connection with sensitization to the hapten diphenylcyclopropenone (DPC). These receptor sequences come from a woman between 50 and 59 years old with alopecia areata. Some clones in this sample may be carry-over from other donors' samples.

This clonotype was seen more than once but under ten times. This chain uses TRBV27 with TRBJ1-4; possibly TRBD1 for D (6 bases). V lost 6 bases and J 0 bases, leaving 14 bases between the germline ends. Germline V gene lookup returns CDR1 MNHEY and CDR2 SMNVEV (reference sequence). The CDR3 totals 16 residues. The CDR3 sequence: CASRGGALATNEKLFF. In DNA form, the CDR3 reads TGTGCCAGCAGAGGGGGGGCACTGGCAACTAATGAAAAACTGTTTTTT.

Note on this clonotype: Just one base apart from a much larger clone, this may be a read error. This chain links TRBV20-1 with TRBJ2-5; 10 bases line up with TRBD2. V lost 6 bases and J lost 1; bases outside the gene matches: 8. This CDR3 comprises 15 residues. Germline-derived CDR1 and CDR2 are DFQATT and SNEGSKA (reference sequence). CDR3 sequence reads: CSASLAGVPQETQYF. The CDR3 bases are TGCAGTGCGAGTCTAGCGGGAGTGCCCCAAGAGACCCAGTACTTC.

This chain links TRBV7-9 with TRBJ2-5; D is uncertain. Germline-derived CDR1 and CDR2 are SEHNR and FQNEAQ (reference sequence). CDR3 length equals 14 residues. Trimming took 5 bases from V and 2 from J, leaving 12 bases between them. The CDR3 DNA follows: TGTGCCAGCAGCCCGGTTTCAGAACAAGAGACCCAGTACTTC. This translates into CASSPVSEQETQYF.

V gene TRBV25-1 combines with J gene TRBJ1-6; the D is unclear. The V gene lost 7 bases and the J gene lost 8 bases, with 9 bases spanning the gap. CDR3 size: 12 residues. The germline V gene encodes CDR1 MGHDK and CDR2 SYGVNS. CDR3 in amino acids: CASTFEDSPLHF. The CDR3 DNA sequence: TGTGCCAGCACCTTCGAGGATTCACCCCTCCACTTT.

In this sample, this clonotype turned up many times. The chain employs TRBV5-1 and TRBJ2-2; 7 bases map to TRBD1. V shed 2 bases, J shed 1 base, and the junction held 5 bases outside the gene matches. Looked up from germline, CDR1 is SGHRS and CDR2 is YFSETQ. The CDR3 length is 16 residues. CDR3 sequence: CASSFFRTGNTGELFF. In DNA, the CDR3 is TGCGCCAGCAGCTTTTTTAGGACAGGGAACACCGGGGAGCTGTTTTTT.

The J gene is TRBJ2-3, the V gene TRBV5-4; 10 bases are a match to TRBD1. Unmatched junction bases numbered 9, after V lost 4 bases and J lost 1 base. The CDR3 extends over 17 amino acids. Germline loops: CDR1 SGHNT, CDR2 YYREEE (reference sequence). Written as DNA, the CDR3 is TGTGCCAGCAGCCCCCACACAGGGACAGGGGGCACAGATACGCAGTATTTT. Its translation: CASSPHTGTGGTDTQYF.

This clonotype was recorded many times. This rearrangement joins TRBV10-3 to TRBJ1-2; 7 nucleotides agree with TRBD1. V gave up 6 bases and J gave up 3 bases; unmatched junction bases: 7. Germline V gene sequence: CDR1 ENHRY, CDR2 SYGVKD. The CDR3 has 14 residues. The CDR3 coding sequence is TGTGCCATCAGGGCTAGCGGGACAGACTATGGCTACACCTTC. Protein: CAIRASGTDYGYTF.

This clonotype was observed a few times. The chain's CDR3 is CASSLVEYNSPLHF. The CDR3 coding sequence is TGTGCCAGCAGCTTAGTGGAATATAATTCACCCCTCCACTTT. The chain has TRBV7-2 and TRBJ1-6; D is uncertain. The V and J ends lost 1 base and 4 bases respectively, with 5 bases between them. The V gene's germline CDR1 is SGHTA and CDR2 FQGNSA. The CDR3 runs 14 residues. The full variable domain, completed using reference TRBV7-2 and TRBJ1-6, is GAGVSQSPSNKVTEKGKDVELRCDPISGHTALYWYRQSLGQGLEFLIYFQGNSAPDKSGLPSDRFSAERTGGSVSTLTIQRTQQEDSAVYLCASSLVEYNSPLHFGNGTRLTVT.

This clonotype was detected only a few times. The chain links TRBV25-1 to TRBJ1-1; TRBD1 might be the D (5 bases). Per germline, CDR1 MGHDK and CDR2 SYGVNS. The V and J ends lost 0 bases and 5 bases respectively, with 10 bases between them. CDR3 size: 14 residues. CDR3 residues: CASSEYRGGTEAFF. Written as DNA, the CDR3 is TGTGCCAGCAGTGAATATCGTGGGGGGACTGAAGCTTTCTTT.

The V and J genes are TRBV10-3 and TRBJ2-3; D remains unclear. The CDR3 loop spans 16 amino acids. The V and J ends lost 3 bases and 2 bases respectively, with 15 bases between them. Germline V lookup: CDR1 ENHRY, CDR2 SYGVKD. The CDR3 here is CAISDPAQRDTDTQYF. The CDR3 DNA sequence: TGTGCCATCAGTGATCCCGCACAAAGAGACACAGATACGCAGTATTTT.

This clonotype was seen only a few times. The chain has TRBV4-1 and TRBJ2-3; 11 bases map to TRBD2. The CDR3 totals 16 residues. V was clipped by 6 bases and J by 0 bases; unmatched bases: 5. CDR1 is MGHRA and CDR2 is YSYEKL in the germline V gene. The CDR3 DNA sequence: TGCGCCAGCAGAACTAGCGGGGGCACTAGCACAGATACGCAGTATTTT. Residues: CASRTSGGTSTDTQYF.

In its sample, this clonotype was seen many times. The chain has TRBV12-3 or TRBV12-4 and TRBJ2-2, with a weak D call TRBD2 (6 bases). There are 13 residues in the CDR3. V was clipped by 3 bases and J by 5 bases, with 7 bases between them. CDR3 DNA: TGTGCCAGCAGTTTGCGGGGTACCGGGGAGCTGTTTTTT. Protein sequence: CASSLRGTGELFF.

V is TRBV3-1 and J is TRBJ2-3; D is unresolved. CDR1 and CDR2 from the germline V gene are LGHDT and YNNKEL (reference sequence). This CDR3 region has 15 residues. Deletions cut 1 base from V and 2 bases from J, with 10 bases between. The DNA of the CDR3 is TGTGCCAGCAGCCAAGGTTGGCTTACCACAGATACGCAGTATTTT. Amino acid sequence: CASSQGWLTTDTQYF.

This rearrangement joins TRBV24-1 to TRBJ2-7, with D tentatively TRBD2 (5 bases). The germline CDR1 and CDR2 sequences are KGHDR and SFDVKD. The V end lost 1 base, the J end lost 4 bases, and 7 bases lay between the germline ends. The CDR3 is made up of 13 amino acids. DNA of the CDR3: TGTGCCACCAGTGATTTTGGAGGTTACGAGCAGTACTTC. This gives the protein CATSDFGGYEQYF.

This rearrangement joins TRBV9 to TRBJ2-1, with 14 bases fitting TRBD2. Germline lookup yields CDR1 SGDLS and CDR2 YYNGEE. The V gene end was trimmed by 5 bases and the J gene end by 6 bases; junction bases not matched to a gene: 4. CDR3 size: 15 residues. The CDR3 spells CASRTGTSGGNEQFF. Here the CDR3 DNA reads TGTGCCAGCAGGACCGGGACTAGCGGGGGCAATGAGCAGTTCTTC.

This clonotype appeared many times. The rearrangement joins TRBV2 to TRBJ2-1; possibly TRBD2 for D (5 bases). The V end was cut by 8 bases, the J end by 0 bases, with 5 bases between. The CDR3 consists of 12 residues. The V gene's germline CDR1 is SNHLY and CDR2 FYNNEI. The CDR3 reads CASRDSYNEQFF. CDR3 coding DNA: TGTGCCAGCCGGGACTCCTACAATGAGCAGTTCTTC.

The chain joins TRBV20-1 to TRBJ2-3, with 14 bases identical to TRBD2. V was clipped by 4 bases and J by 6 bases; unmatched bases: 6. This CDR3 region has 15 residues. Looked up from germline, CDR1 is DFQATT and CDR2 is SNEGSKA (reference sequence). The CDR3 DNA reads as TGCAGTGCTATGACTAGCGGGAGGGCCGCTGATACGCAGTATTTT. Translating gives CSAMTSGRAADTQYF.

This clonotype occurred many times. J is TRBJ2-3 and V is TRBV6-6, with TRBD1 identical over 10 bases. Germline V gene sequence: CDR1 MNHNY, CDR2 SVGAGI (reference sequence). The CDR3 covers 16 residues. The V gene end was trimmed by 2 bases and the J gene end by 3 bases; junction bases not matched to a gene: 5. The CDR3 region has the DNA TGTGCCAGCAGTTACAAAGGGACAGGGGTTACAGATACGCAGTATTTT. Its protein is CASSYKGTGVTDTQYF.

The rearrangement joins TRBV7-2 to TRBJ2-3; 11 bases are shared with TRBD2. From germline, CDR1 is SGHTA and CDR2 FQGNSA. After removal of 1 base from V and 7 bases from J, the junction contained 4 bases not matched to a gene. The CDR3 length is 15 residues. Here the CDR3 DNA reads TGTGCCAGCAGCTTAGGGGGGACTAGCGGACATACGCAGTATTTT. It yields the protein CASSLGGTSGHTQYF.

V is TRBV2 and J is TRBJ2-1; D might be TRBD2 (7 bases). V lost 4 bases and J 10 bases, leaving 14 bases between the germline ends. This CDR3 is built from 13 residues. The germline gives CDR1 SNHLY, CDR2 FYNNEI. The CDR3 DNA is TGTGCCAGCAGTGGGCGCGGGGGCGAGGAGCAGTTCTTC. As protein: CASSGRGGEEQFF.

The table lists this clonotype with many counts. This rearrangement joins TRBV7-6 to TRBJ2-3; 10 bases fit TRBD2. The germline V gene encodes CDR1 SGHVS and CDR2 FNYEAQ. J gave up 3 bases and V 5 bases, and 5 bases lay outside the gene matches. The CDR3 sequence is 15 residues long. The CDR3 nucleotides are TGTGCCAGCAGCCAGCGGGGGGGCGGGACAGATACGCAGTATTTT. This codes for CASSQRGGGTDTQYF.

The table lists this clonotype with a few counts. The rearrangement joins TRBV4-1 to TRBJ1-4; no clear D gene. The CDR3 is 15 amino acids. Trimming cost V 1 base and J 3 bases, with 9 bases left between them. The germline V gene encodes CDR1 MGHRA and CDR2 YSYEKL. The CDR3 DNA sequence: TGCGCCAGCAGCCAAGTGAAATTGGCTAATGAAAAACTGTTTTTT. Amino acids: CASSQVKLANEKLFF.

Note on this clonotype: A read error may be the cause here, since a much bigger clone is one base away. This sequence joins TRBV3-1 and TRBJ2-7, with no clear D. The germline V gene encodes CDR1 LGHDT and CDR2 YNNKEL (reference sequence). The CDR3 loop spans 14 amino acids. V was shortened by 5 bases and J by 0 bases, with 11 bases between the two germline ends. The CDR3 protein is CASSSTESSYEQYF. CDR3 nucleotides: TGTGCCAGCAGCTCCACAGAGAGCTCCTACGAGCAGTACTTC.

This clonotype was detected only a few times. The V gene is TRBV6-2 or TRBV6-3, the J gene TRBJ2-2, with a weak D call TRBD1 (6 bases). Trimming removed 5 bases from V and 3 bases from J, with 10 bases in between. The length of the CDR3 is 14 residues. Germline CDR1 and CDR2: MNHEY and SVGEGT. CDR3 protein: CASSPDSHTGELFF. CDR3 nucleotides: TGTGCCAGCAGTCCGGACAGCCACACCGGGGAGCTGTTTTTT.